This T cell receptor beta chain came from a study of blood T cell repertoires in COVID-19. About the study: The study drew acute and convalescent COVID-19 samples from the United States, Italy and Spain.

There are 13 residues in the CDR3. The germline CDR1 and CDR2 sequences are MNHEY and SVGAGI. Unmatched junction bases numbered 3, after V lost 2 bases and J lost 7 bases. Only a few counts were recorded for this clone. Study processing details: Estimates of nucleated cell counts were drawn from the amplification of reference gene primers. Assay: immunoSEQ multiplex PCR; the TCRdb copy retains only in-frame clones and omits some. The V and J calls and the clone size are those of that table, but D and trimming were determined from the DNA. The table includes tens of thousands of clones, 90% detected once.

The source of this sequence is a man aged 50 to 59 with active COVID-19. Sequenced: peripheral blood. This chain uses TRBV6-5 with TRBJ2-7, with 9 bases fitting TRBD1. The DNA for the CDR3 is TGTGCCAGCAGTTACGGACAGGGGTTGGAGCAGTACTTC. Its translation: CASSYGQGLEQYF.